A single sample gave rise to the 3 T cell receptor beta chains below, sequenced in a study of identical twins. TCRdb called the 5' RACE reads again in MiXCR, with one record for every CDR3 protein. The data hold roughly 470,000 distinct CDR3 sequences, with roughly an eighth observed a single time. The same data also contributed to another study, on yellow fever vaccine responses in identical twins.

Input material: CD4+ T cells sorted from blood. The receptors shown here come from a woman between 18 and 29 years old in good health.

This chain connects TRBV28 to TRBJ2-5; 8 bases match TRBD1. Trimming at V came to 5 bases and at J to 5 bases, leaving 10 bases not matched to a gene. The CDR3 sequence is 15 residues long. Germline V gene sequence: CDR1 MDHEN, CDR2 SYDVKM. Here the CDR3 reads CASSPHRQGSETQYF. The CDR3 DNA sequence: TGTGCCAGCAGTCCCCATCGACAGGGGTCCGAGACCCAGTACTTC.

This clonotype was detected a few times. The rearrangement joins TRBV20-1 to TRBJ2-1; TRBD2 matches at 14 bases. The CDR3 sequence is 16 residues long. V trimming: 6 bases; J trimming: 15 bases; junction bases outside the gene matches: 19. Per the germline V gene, CDR1 is DFQATT and CDR2 is SNEGSKA (reference sequence). CDR3 sequence: CSASKLSGTSGGATFF. The CDR3 region has the DNA TGCAGTGCAAGCAAACTATCCGGGACTAGCGGGGGAGCTACGTTCTTC.

This chain links TRBV28 with TRBJ1-1; a possible D gene is TRBD1 (5 bases). V was pared by 1 base and J by 7 bases, with 10 bases between. CDR3 length: 13 residues. Germline assignment: CDR1 MDHEN and CDR2 SYDVKM. The CDR3 bases are TGTGCCAGCAGTTTATACGGGGACCTTGAAGCTTTCTTT. Its translation is CASSLYGDLEAFF.